These 18 T cell receptor beta chains were all obtained from the same sample, sequenced in a study of T cells in tuberculosis. Here immunoSEQ multiplex PCR was the method, and the copy in TCRdb shows in-frame clones only, minus some. Of 25,000 to 30,000 clones in the sample, more than 85% were seen once. Source material: PBMCs. Receptors were obtained from a donor between 10 and 29 years old with latent tuberculosis or without tuberculosis infection.

This chain connects TRBV18 to TRBJ1-4, with 10 bases aligning to TRBD1. The CDR3 spans 16 residues. J lost 6 bases, V lost 1 base, and 5 bases had no gene match. Per germline, CDR1 KGHSH and CDR2 LQKENI. The CDR3 bases are TGTGCCAGCTCACCACGTAGACAGGGGGCAGATGAAAAACTGTTTTTT. This gives the protein CASSPRRQGADEKLFF.

This clone has only one observation. The chain carries TRBV14 and TRBJ1-2, with a possible D match to TRBD1 (6 bases). Trimming took off 1 base at V and 8 bases at J, with 23 bases between the two ends. The CDR3 is made up of 17 amino acids. The germline gives CDR1 SGHDN, CDR2 FVKESK. CDR3 sequence reads: CASSQASPNDRSGGYTF. Here the CDR3 DNA reads TGTGCCAGCAGCCAAGCCTCCCCAAACGACAGGTCCGGCGGCTACACCTTC.

This clone was counted a few times. V usage is TRBV29-1 and J usage is TRBJ2-7; TRBD1 matches 7 bases. This CDR3 spans 12 amino acids. CDR1 and CDR2 from the germline V gene are SQVTM and ANQGSEA. The J segment lost 5 bases and the V segment lost 7 bases, leaving 8 bases of the junction unmatched. The DNA for the CDR3 is TGCAGCGCACGAGGACAGGTGGACGAGCAGTACTTC. Translating it yields CSARGQVDEQYF.

This rearrangement joins TRBV7-7 to TRBJ2-7, with 10 positions matching TRBD1. CDR1 and CDR2 from the germline V gene are SSHAT and FNYEAQ (reference sequence). The CDR3 is made up of 13 amino acids. The V and J ends lost 5 bases and 6 bases, in that order; junction bases with no gene match: 4. This CDR3 is CASSLRTGGEQYF. The CDR3 bases are TGTGCCAGCAGCCTAAGGACAGGGGGCGAGCAGTACTTC.

V gene TRBV5-6 combines with J gene TRBJ1-2; tentatively, D is TRBD1 (6 bases). V was trimmed by 0 bases and J by 4 bases, leaving 10 bases between them. The CDR3 loop spans 14 amino acids. Germline V gives CDR1 SGHDT, CDR2 YYEEEE. CDR3 sequence reads: CASSLVDSGYGYTF. The CDR3 DNA is TGTGCCAGCAGCTTGGTGGACAGCGGCTATGGCTACACCTTC.

The chain is built from TRBV9 and TRBJ2-3; 7 nucleotides align to TRBD1. Trimming cost V 7 bases and J 1 base; bases outside gene matches: 6. The CDR3 is 14 amino acids. Germline V gene data show CDR1 as SGDLS and CDR2 as YYNGEE. In nucleotides, the CDR3 is TGTGCCAGCGGGTCCGGACAGGGCACAGATACGCAGTATTTT. Its translation is CASGSGQGTDTQYF.

The rearrangement links TRBV29-1 to TRBJ1-2; 7 nucleotides agree with TRBD1. Per germline, CDR1 SQVTM and CDR2 ANQGSEA. The CDR3 has 18 amino acids. V lost 5 bases and J lost 0; bases outside the gene matches: 18. CDR3 in DNA: TGCAGCGTTTATTCAGGCGACAGGGCGGAACTTGCTAACTATGGCTACACCTTC. Translated, it gives CSVYSGDRAELANYGYTF. Full variable domain (missing parts from reference TRBV29-1 and TRBJ1-2): SAVISQKPSRDICQRGTSLTIQCQVDSQVTMMFWYRQQPGQSLTLIATANQGSEATYESGFVIDKFPISRPNLTFSTLTVSNMSPEDSSIYLCSVYSGDRAELANYGYTFGSGTRLTVV.

The chain has TRBV7-9 and TRBJ1-4, with D tentatively TRBD1 (6 bases). V was clipped by 1 base and J by 4 bases, with 13 bases between them. There are 16 residues in the CDR3. Germline CDR1 SEHNR, CDR2 FQNEAQ (reference sequence). In nucleotides, the CDR3 is TGTGCCAGCAGCTTAGGAGCAGGGGTGGTTAATGAAAAACTGTTTTTT. Translated: CASSLGAGVVNEKLFF.

The V and J genes are TRBV2 and TRBJ1-3; weak D call: TRBD1 (5 bases). With 8 bases removed from V and 2 bases from J, the gap between germline ends came to 10 bases. In germline, CDR1 is SNHLY, CDR2 FYNNEI. The CDR3 extends over 13 amino acids. CDR3 in DNA: TGTGCCAGCCAGGGTGACGCTGGAAACACCATATATTTT. This gives the protein CASQGDAGNTIYF.

This chain connects TRBV18 to TRBJ1-2; the match to TRBD1 covers 9 bases. V lost 3 bases and J lost 7; bases outside the gene matches: 6. Germline V CDR1 and CDR2: KGHSH, LQKENI. The CDR3 contains 14 residues. The CDR3 is CASSPGQGRLGYTF. As DNA, the CDR3 is TGTGCCAGCTCACCGGGACAGGGACGTCTTGGCTACACCTTC.

This clone has only one observation. The chain carries TRBV7-2 and TRBJ2-7, with 11 nucleotides matching TRBD1. The germline gives CDR1 SGHTA, CDR2 FQGNSA. V gave up 7 bases and J gave up 4 bases; unmatched junction bases: 6. The CDR3 contains 14 residues. The CDR3 region is CASTLRDRGYEQYF. The CDR3 bases are TGTGCCAGCACCCTCCGGGACAGGGGGTACGAGCAGTACTTC.

The chain carries TRBV5-1 and TRBJ2-2; perhaps TRBD1 as D (5 bases). CDR3 length: 18 amino acids. CDR1 and CDR2 (germline): SGHRS, YFSETQ. Trimming shortened V by 2 bases and J by 0 bases, and 17 bases separated the two germline ends. The CDR3 DNA sequence: TGCGCCAGCAGCTTCCTTTTTGGGGCAGAGACGAACACCGGGGAGCTGTTTTTT. Encoded protein: CASSFLFGAETNTGELFF.

The chain uses TRBV19 and TRBJ2-1; 8 bases map to TRBD2. This CDR3 has 14 residues. The germline gives CDR1 LNHDA, CDR2 SQIVND (reference sequence). Losses at the gene ends were 5 bases for V and 5 bases for J; bases not matched to a gene: 5. In DNA, the CDR3 is TGTGCCAGTAGTTTTAGCGGGGCTGACAATGAGCAGTTCTTC. Protein sequence: CASSFSGADNEQFF.

The V and J genes are TRBV9 and TRBJ2-2; 11 bases are shared with TRBD2. The germline gives CDR1 SGDLS, CDR2 YYNGEE. This CDR3 contains 16 residues. V lost 4 bases to trimming and J lost 4 bases; unmatched junction nucleotides: 6. CDR3 amino acids: CASSPRLAGLTGELFF. CDR3 sequence (DNA): TGTGCCAGCAGCCCCCGACTAGCGGGGCTCACCGGGGAGCTGTTTTTT. Variable domain in full (rest from reference TRBV9 and TRBJ2-2): DSGVTQTPKHLITATGQRVTLRCSPRSGDLSVYWYQQSLDQGLQFLIQYYNGEERAKGNILERFSAQQFPDLHSELNLSSLELGDSALYFCASSPRLAGLTGELFFGEGSRLTVL.

The rearrangement uses TRBV30 and TRBJ1-2; possibly TRBD1 for D (6 bases). Germline loops: CDR1 GTSNPN, CDR2 SVGIG (reference sequence). The CDR3 contains 13 residues. Trimming stripped 0 bases from V and 7 bases from J, with 12 bases between. The CDR3 loop is CAWSVRDMSGYTF. CDR3 coding DNA: TGTGCCTGGAGTGTAAGGGACATGAGTGGCTACACCTTC.

The chain joins TRBV6-1 to TRBJ2-7; 7 bases map to TRBD1. V dropped 4 bases and J dropped 1; count of bases not matched to a gene: 7. The germline gives CDR1 MNHNS, CDR2 SASEGT. This CDR3 comprises 15 residues. Here the CDR3 reads CASSATTGRSYEQYF. The CDR3, as DNA: TGTGCCAGCAGTGCCACGACAGGGCGGTCCTACGAGCAGTACTTC.

The chain uses TRBV11-1 and TRBJ2-3, with 8 bases lining up with TRBD2. This CDR3 is 16 amino acids long. Germline V gene lookup returns CDR1 SGHAT and CDR2 FQDESV (reference sequence). V lost 5 bases to trimming and J lost 2 bases; unmatched junction nucleotides: 9. In DNA, the CDR3 is TGTGCCAGCAGCCCGGGAGGCGGACTAGCCACAGATACGCAGTATTTT. Translation gives CASSPGGGLATDTQYF.

The chain links TRBV28 to TRBJ2-1, with TRBD2 matching 9 bases. CDR3 size: 15 residues. Germline CDR1 reads MDHEN; CDR2 reads SYDVKM. With 5 bases clipped from V and 8 bases from J, the junction kept 10 bases outside the gene matches. The chain's CDR3 is CASSRPGTSRHEQFF. CDR3 coding DNA: TGTGCCAGCAGTCGCCCCGGGACTAGCAGGCATGAGCAGTTCTTC.